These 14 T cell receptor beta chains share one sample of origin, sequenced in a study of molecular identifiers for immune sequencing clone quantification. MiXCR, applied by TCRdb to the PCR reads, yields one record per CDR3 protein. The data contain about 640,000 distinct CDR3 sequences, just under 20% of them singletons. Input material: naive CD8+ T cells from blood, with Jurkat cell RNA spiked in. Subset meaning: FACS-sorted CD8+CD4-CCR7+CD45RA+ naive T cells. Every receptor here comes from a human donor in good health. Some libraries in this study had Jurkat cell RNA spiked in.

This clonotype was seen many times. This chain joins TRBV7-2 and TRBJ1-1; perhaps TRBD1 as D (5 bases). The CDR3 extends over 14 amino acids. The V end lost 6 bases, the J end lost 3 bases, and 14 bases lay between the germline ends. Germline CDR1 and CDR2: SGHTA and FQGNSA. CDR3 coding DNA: TGTGCCAGCAGAGTGATGGGCAGGGACACTGAAGCTTTCTTT. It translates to CASRVMGRDTEAFF. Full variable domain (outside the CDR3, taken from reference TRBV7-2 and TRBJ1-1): GAGVSQSPSNKVTEKGKDVELRCDPISGHTALYWYRQSLGQGLEFLIYFQGNSAPDKSGLPSDRFSAERTGGSVSTLTIQRTQQEDSAVYLCASRVMGRDTEAFFGQGTRLTVV.

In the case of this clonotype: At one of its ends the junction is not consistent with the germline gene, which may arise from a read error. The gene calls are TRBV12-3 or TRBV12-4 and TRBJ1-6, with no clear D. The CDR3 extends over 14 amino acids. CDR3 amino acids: CASSLTEFYSSLHF. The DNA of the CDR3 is TGTGCCAGCAGCCTAACAGAGTTTTATTCATCCCTCCACTTT.

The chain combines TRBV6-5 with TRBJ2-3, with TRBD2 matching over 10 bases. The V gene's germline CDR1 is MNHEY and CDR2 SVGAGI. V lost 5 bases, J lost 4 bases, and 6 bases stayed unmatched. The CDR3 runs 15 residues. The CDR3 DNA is TGTGCCAGCAGTACAGGACTAGCGGCCTCAGATACGCAGTATTTT. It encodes CASSTGLAASDTQYF.

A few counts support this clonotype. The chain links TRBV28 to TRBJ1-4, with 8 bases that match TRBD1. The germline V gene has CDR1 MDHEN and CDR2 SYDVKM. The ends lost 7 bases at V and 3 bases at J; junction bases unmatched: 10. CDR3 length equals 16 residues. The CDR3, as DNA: TGTGCCAGCACCCCGAGACAGGGGATTTCTAATGAAAAACTGTTTTTT. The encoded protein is CASTPRQGISNEKLFF.

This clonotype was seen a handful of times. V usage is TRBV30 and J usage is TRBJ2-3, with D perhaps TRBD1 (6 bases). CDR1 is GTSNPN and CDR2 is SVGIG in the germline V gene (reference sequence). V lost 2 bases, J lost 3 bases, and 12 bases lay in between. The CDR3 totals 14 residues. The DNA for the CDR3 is TGTGCCTGGAGTATGGCAGGGGTGACAGATACGCAGTATTTT. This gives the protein CAWSMAGVTDTQYF.

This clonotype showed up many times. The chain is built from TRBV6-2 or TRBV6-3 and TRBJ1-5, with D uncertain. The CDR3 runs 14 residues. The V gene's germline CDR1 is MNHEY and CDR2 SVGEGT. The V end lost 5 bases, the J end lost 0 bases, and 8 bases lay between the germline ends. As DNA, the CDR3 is TGTGCCAGCAGTCACCCAAATAGCAATCAGCCCCAGCATTTT. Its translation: CASSHPNSNQPQHF.

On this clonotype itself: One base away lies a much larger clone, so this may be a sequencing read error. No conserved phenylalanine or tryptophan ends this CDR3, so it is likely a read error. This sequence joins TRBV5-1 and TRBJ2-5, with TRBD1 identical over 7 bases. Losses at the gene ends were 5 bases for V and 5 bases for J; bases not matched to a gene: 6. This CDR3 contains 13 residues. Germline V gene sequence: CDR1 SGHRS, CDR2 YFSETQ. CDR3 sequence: CASREGADETQYL. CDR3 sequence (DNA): TGCGCCAGCAGAGAGGGGGCGGATGAGACCCAGTACCTC.

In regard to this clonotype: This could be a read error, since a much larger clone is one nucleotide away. CDR3 loop: CVSSLETSSADTQYF. The CDR3 nucleotides read TGTGTCAGCAGTTTGGAGACTAGCTCGGCAGATACGCAGTATTTT. The chain is built from TRBV27 and TRBJ2-3; 7 nucleotides agree with TRBD2. CDR1 is MNHEY and CDR2 is SMNVEV in the germline V gene (reference sequence). This CDR3 comprises 15 residues.

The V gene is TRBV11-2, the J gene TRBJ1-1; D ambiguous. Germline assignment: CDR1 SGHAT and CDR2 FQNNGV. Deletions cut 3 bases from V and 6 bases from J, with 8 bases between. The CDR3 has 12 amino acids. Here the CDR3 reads CASSFLMAEAFF. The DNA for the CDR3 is TGTGCCAGCAGCTTTCTCATGGCTGAAGCTTTCTTT. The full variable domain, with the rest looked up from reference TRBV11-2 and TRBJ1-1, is EAGVAQSPRYKIIEKRQSVAFWCNPISGHATLYWYQQILGQGPKLLIQFQNNGVVDDSQLPKDRFSAERLKGVDSTLKIQPAKLEDSAVYLCASSFLMAEAFFGQGTRLTVV.

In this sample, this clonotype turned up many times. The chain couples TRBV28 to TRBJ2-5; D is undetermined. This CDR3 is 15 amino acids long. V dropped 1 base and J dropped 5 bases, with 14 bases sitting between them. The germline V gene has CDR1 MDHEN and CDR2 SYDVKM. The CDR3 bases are TGTGCCAGCAGTTTATTTGCCGGACGCAGGGAGACCCAGTACTTC. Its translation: CASSLFAGRRETQYF.

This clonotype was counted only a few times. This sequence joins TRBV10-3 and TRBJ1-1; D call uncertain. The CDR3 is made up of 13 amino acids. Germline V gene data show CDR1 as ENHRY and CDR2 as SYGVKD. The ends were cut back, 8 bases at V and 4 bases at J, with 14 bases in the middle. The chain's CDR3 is CAIAVGGLTEAFF. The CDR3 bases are TGTGCCATCGCCGTGGGCGGGCTCACTGAAGCTTTCTTT.

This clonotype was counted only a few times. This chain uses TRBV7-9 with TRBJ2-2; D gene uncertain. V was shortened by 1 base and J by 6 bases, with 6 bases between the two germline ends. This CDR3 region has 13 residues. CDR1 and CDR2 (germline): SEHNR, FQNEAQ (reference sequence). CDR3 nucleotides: TGTGCCAGCAGCTTAGAGTTGCCCGGGGAGCTGTTTTTT. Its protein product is CASSLELPGELFF.

The CDR3 DNA follows: TGTGCCAGCAGCAGTGACCCAAGGGCGAATCAGCCCCAGCATTTT. Translated: CASSSDPRANQPQHF. V and J are TRBV7-6 and TRBJ1-5; D is undetermined. V was clipped by 5 bases and J by 4 bases, with 15 bases between them. The CDR3 runs 15 residues. Germline CDR1 reads SGHVS; CDR2 reads FNYEAQ.

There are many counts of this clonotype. CDR3 DNA: TGTGCCAGTAGTATAGAAGACGGAGCCCTTCTCGAGCAGTACTTC. Translation gives CASSIEDGALLEQYF. The chain joins TRBV19 to TRBJ2-7; D ambiguous. The CDR3 totals 15 residues. CDR1 is LNHDA, CDR2 SQIVND, per germline (reference sequence). Trimming shortened V by 0 bases and J by 6 bases, and 15 bases separated the two germline ends. Full variable domain (rest looked up from reference TRBV19 and TRBJ2-7): DGGITQSPKYLFRKEGQNVTLSCEQNLNHDAMYWYRQDPGQGLRLIYYSQIVNDFQKGDIAEGYSVSREKKESFPLTVTSAQKNPTAFYLCASSIEDGALLEQYFGPGTRLTVT.